This record concerns one T cell receptor beta chain sequence. These data belong to a study of CD8+CD57+ T cells in acquired aplastic anemia. Genomic DNA served as template for TCR beta VDJ and CDR3 profiling. Using its own MiXCR run on the reads, TCRdb lists one record per CDR3 protein. Found here are hundreds of thousands of distinct CDR3 sequences, roughly 50% of them singletons; the top ten hold less than 9.5%. The specimen was sorted CD4+, CD8+, or CD8+CD57+ T cells (not recorded which) from PBMCs. This TCR was recovered from a human donor with severe aplastic anemia or a healthy control (not recorded which).

The CDR3: CSAPLPGQGYEQYF. CDR3 coding DNA: TGCAGTGCTCCCCTCCCGGGACAGGGCTACGAGCAGTACTTC. This rearrangement joins TRBV20-1 to TRBJ2-7, with 9 bases identical to TRBD1. The germline CDR1 and CDR2 sequences are DFQATT and SNEGSKA (reference sequence). This CDR3 has 14 amino acids. V lost 5 bases, J lost 3 bases, and 8 bases stayed unmatched.